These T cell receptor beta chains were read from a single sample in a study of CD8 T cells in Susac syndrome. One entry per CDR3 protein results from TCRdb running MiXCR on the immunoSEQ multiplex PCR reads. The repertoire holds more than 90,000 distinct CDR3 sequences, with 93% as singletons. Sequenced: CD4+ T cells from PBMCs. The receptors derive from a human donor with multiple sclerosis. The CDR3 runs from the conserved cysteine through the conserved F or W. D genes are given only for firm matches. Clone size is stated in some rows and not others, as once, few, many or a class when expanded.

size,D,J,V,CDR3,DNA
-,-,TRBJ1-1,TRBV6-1,CASSEEFVGVNTEAFF,TGTGCCAGCAGTGAAGAGTTTGTGGGGGTGAACACTGAAGCTTTCTTT
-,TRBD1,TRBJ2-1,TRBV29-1,CSTRQGGYNEQFF,TGCAGCACCCGACAGGGGGGTTACAATGAGCAGTTCTTC
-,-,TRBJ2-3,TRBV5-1,CASSYSIQGSSTDTQYF,TGCGCCAGCAGCTATTCGATACAGGGCTCTAGCACAGATACGCAGTATTTT
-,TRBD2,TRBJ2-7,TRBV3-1,CASSRLRTGSAAGGHRQYF,TGTGCCAGCAGCCGCCTCCGGACAGGGAGCGCAGCGGGGGGGCATCGGCAGTACTTC
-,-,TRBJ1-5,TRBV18,CASSPPLGRLIQPQHF,TGTGCCAGCTCACCACCGCTAGGGCGGTTGATTCAGCCCCAGCATTTT
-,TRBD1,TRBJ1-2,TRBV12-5,CASGRTGTGVGGYTF,TGTGCTAGTGGAAGAACCGGGACAGGGGTCGGAGGCTACACCTTC
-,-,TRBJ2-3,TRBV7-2,CASSFDAGLTDTQYF,TGTGCCAGCAGCTTCGATGCGGGCCTAACAGATACGCAGTATTTT
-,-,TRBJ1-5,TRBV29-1,CSARGATEDQPQHF,TGCAGCGCCCGTGGGGCGACGGAGGATCAGCCCCAGCATTTT
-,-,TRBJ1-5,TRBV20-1,CSASLRGDQPQHF,TGCAGTGCTAGTCTGCGGGGAGATCAGCCCCAGCATTTT
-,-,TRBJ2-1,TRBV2,CASRAPAAIYNEQFF,TGTGCCAGCAGGGCGCCGGCGGCTATCTACAATGAGCAGTTCTTC
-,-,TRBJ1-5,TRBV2,CASSEGGHQPQHF,TGTGCCAGCAGTGAAGGGGGCCACCAGCCCCAGCATTTT
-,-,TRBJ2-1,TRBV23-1,CANTNSGSSYNEQFF,TGCGCCAATACGAATAGTGGGAGCTCCTACAATGAGCAGTTCTTC
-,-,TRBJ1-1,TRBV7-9,CASTLSVRTEAFF,TGTGCCAGCACCCTTAGTGTGAGGACTGAAGCTTTCTTT
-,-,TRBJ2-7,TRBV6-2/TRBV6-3,CASSRPPGEQYF,TGTGCCAGCAGTAGGCCCCCGGGGGAGCAGTACTTC
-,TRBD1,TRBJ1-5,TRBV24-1,CATSDPGGPDQPQHF,TGTGCCACCAGTGACCCAGGGGGCCCAGATCAGCCCCAGCATTTT
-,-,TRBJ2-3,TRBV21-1,CASSKEKTGSTDTQYF,TGTGCCAGCAGCAAAGAAAAAACGGGGAGCACAGATACGCAGTATTTT
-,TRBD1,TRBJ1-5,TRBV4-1,CASSRTGTAVNQPQHF,TGCGCCAGCAGCCGTACCGGGACAGCCGTCAATCAGCCCCAGCATTTT
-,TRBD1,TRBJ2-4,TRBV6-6,CASSYSSQGAIIQYF,TGTGCCAGCAGTTATTCCAGCCAGGGGGCTATTATTCAGTACTTC
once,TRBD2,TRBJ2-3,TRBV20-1,CSASRSLAGAPSTDTQYF,TGCAGTGCTAGTCGATCTCTAGCGGGGGCCCCTAGCACAGATACGCAGTATTTT
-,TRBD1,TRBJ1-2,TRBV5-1,CASSFPGQLENGYTF,TGCGCCAGCAGCTTTCCGGGACAGCTGGAGAATGGCTACACCTTC
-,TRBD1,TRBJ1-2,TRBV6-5,CASSSRQGWGGYTF,TGTGCCAGCAGTTCTCGACAGGGATGGGGGGGCTACACCTTC
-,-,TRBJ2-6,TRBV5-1,CASSLERVAGANVLTF,TGCGCCAGCAGCTTGGAAAGGGTAGCTGGGGCCAACGTCCTGACTTTC
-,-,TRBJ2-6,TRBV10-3,CAISEPARGSGANVLTF,TGTGCCATCAGTGAGCCCGCAAGGGGCTCTGGGGCCAACGTCCTGACTTTC
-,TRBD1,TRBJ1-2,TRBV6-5,CASSYSGTGGQNYGYTF,TGTGCCAGCAGTTACTCGGGGACAGGGGGGCAGAACTATGGCTACACCTTC
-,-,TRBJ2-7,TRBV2,CASSLAIPGEQYF,TGTGCCAGCAGCTTGGCCATCCCGGGGGAGCAGTACTTC
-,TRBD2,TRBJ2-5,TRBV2,CASSDPGTSQETQYF,TGTGCCAGCAGCGATCCCGGGACTAGCCAAGAGACCCAGTACTTC
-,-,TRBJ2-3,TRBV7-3,CASSLGTPSTDTQYF,TGTGCCAGCAGCTTAGGGACACCGAGCACAGATACGCAGTATTTT
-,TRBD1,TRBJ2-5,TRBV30,CAWTKGAVTQYF,TGTGCCTGGACAAAGGGGGCAGTGACCCAGTACTTC
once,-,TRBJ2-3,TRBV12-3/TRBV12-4,CASSPPDWYSDTQYF,TGTGCCAGCAGCCCCCCGGACTGGTATTCAGATACGCAGTATTTT